This TCR beta chain was sequenced for a study of cytomegalovirus exposure and HLA in healthy donors. The PCR contained 60 Vbeta and 13 Jbeta primers. Only in-frame clones appear in the TCRdb table, and some are missing; sequencing was by immunoSEQ multiplex PCR. The table shows roughly 80,000 clones, with approximately 60% occurring only once. CDR3 length equals 15 residues. From germline, CDR1 is MNHEY and CDR2 SVGAGI. Trimming took 6 bases from V and 4 from J, leaving 19 bases between them. V is TRBV6-5 and J is TRBJ2-7, with D possibly being TRBD2 (6 bases). This receptor was identified in a male donor in good health and CMV-seropositive. Sample: PBMCs. CDR3 protein: CASRSPGLPTYEQYF. CDR3 DNA: TGTGCCAGCAGATCGCCGGGACTTCCGACGTACGAGCAGTACTTC.